A single sample is the source of the 27 T cell receptor beta chains below, sequenced in a study of CD8 T cells in Susac syndrome. RNA amounts of about 0.5 to 1 ug underwent reverse transcription with random hexamers. TCRdb re-called the immunoSEQ multiplex PCR reads through MiXCR, storing one row per CDR3 protein. This sample yields 71,000 or so distinct CDR3 sequences, of which 93% are seen a single time; roughly 0.15% belongs to the top ten. The sample comprised CD4+ T cells from PBMCs. These receptors came from a human donor with Susac syndrome.

This chain connects TRBV4-1 to TRBJ2-3, with D possibly being TRBD1 (5 bases). The CDR3 has 14 residues. The V end was cut by 2 bases, the J end by 5 bases, with 11 bases between. Germline CDR1 MGHRA, CDR2 YSYEKL. CDR3: CASSQQGAQDTQYF. As DNA, the CDR3 is TGCGCCAGCAGCCAACAAGGGGCACAAGATACGCAGTATTTT.

A single count supports this clonotype. The J gene is TRBJ1-5, the V gene TRBV7-9; 8 bases agree with TRBD1. The ends lost 5 bases at V and 7 bases at J; junction bases unmatched: 13. The CDR3 length is 16 residues. From germline, CDR1 is SEHNR and CDR2 FQNEAQ (reference sequence). CDR3 sequence (DNA): TGTGCCAGCAGCCTAGGACAGGGAGTTTTTAGGCAGCCCCAGCATTTT. Its protein is CASSLGQGVFRQPQHF.

The chain uses TRBV28 and TRBJ2-3; 7 nucleotides agree with TRBD1. The trim removed 5 bases at V and 0 bases at J, leaving 11 bases unmatched. Germline V gene sequence: CDR1 MDHEN, CDR2 SYDVKM. The CDR3 totals 17 residues. The CDR3 is CASSPVRGTASTDTQYF. DNA of the CDR3: TGTGCCAGCAGTCCTGTGAGAGGGACAGCCAGCACAGATACGCAGTATTTT.

The V gene is TRBV6-2 or TRBV6-3, the J gene TRBJ2-6, with a weak D call TRBD2 (7 bases). Germline CDR1 reads MNHEY; CDR2 reads SVGEGT. V dropped 2 bases and J dropped 0 bases, with 14 bases sitting between them. CDR3 length: 18 amino acids. CDR3 in amino acids: CASSYGRGKNSGANVLTF. As DNA, the CDR3 is TGTGCCAGCAGTTACGGGAGGGGGAAAAACTCTGGGGCCAACGTCCTGACTTTC.

The genes are TRBV25-1 and TRBJ1-6; TRBD1 might be the D (6 bases). This CDR3 is 14 amino acids long. V was shortened by 5 bases and J by 9 bases, with 14 bases between the two germline ends. Germline loops: CDR1 MGHDK, CDR2 SYGVNS. Written as DNA, the CDR3 is TGTGCCAGCAGTATAGCAGGGGAGATTTCACCCCTCCACTTT. As protein: CASSIAGEISPLHF.

This chain uses TRBV29-1 with TRBJ1-4; 9 bases map to TRBD1. CDR1 is SQVTM, CDR2 ANQGSEA, per germline. The CDR3 loop spans 15 amino acids. V dropped 4 bases and J dropped 2; count of bases not matched to a gene: 5. The CDR3 protein is CSVAGTGSTNEKLFF. CDR3 DNA: TGCAGCGTTGCCGGGACAGGGTCCACTAATGAAAAACTGTTTTTT.

This clonotype has a handful of counts. The rearrangement links TRBV7-9 to TRBJ2-1; no definite D call. Germline V gives CDR1 SEHNR, CDR2 FQNEAQ (reference sequence). The germline V and J ends were trimmed by 3 bases and 5 bases, with 11 bases remaining between them. The CDR3 is 14 residues long. Here the CDR3 DNA reads TGTGCCAGCAGCTTGGGGTTAGGAGACAATGAGCAGTTCTTC. The encoded protein is CASSLGLGDNEQFF.

The chain has TRBV5-1 and TRBJ1-1; D is unresolved. Trimming cost V 1 base and J 7 bases, with 8 bases left between them. The germline V gene encodes CDR1 SGHRS and CDR2 YFSETQ. CDR3 length equals 12 residues. The CDR3 spells CASSLITGEAFF. The CDR3 nucleotides read TGCGCCAGCAGCTTGATAACGGGTGAAGCTTTCTTT.

The V call is TRBV7-9, the J call TRBJ2-3; 7 bases line up with TRBD1. Germline CDR1 and CDR2: SEHNR and FQNEAQ (reference sequence). With 0 bases clipped from V and 2 bases from J, the junction kept 14 bases outside the gene matches. The CDR3 has 19 amino acids. The CDR3 nucleotides read TGTGCCAGCAGCTTAGCCCTGTTAGAATTGGGACAGTACACAGATACGCAGTATTTT. Its protein is CASSLALLELGQYTDTQYF.

This chain joins TRBV6-2 or TRBV6-3 and TRBJ1-1, with D maybe TRBD1 (5 bases). Germline CDR1 reads MNHEY; CDR2 reads SVGEGT. The V end lost 6 bases, the J end lost 3 bases, and 11 bases lay between the germline ends. This CDR3 spans 13 amino acids. The CDR3 loop reads CASSIQAYTEAFF. The CDR3 coding sequence is TGTGCCAGCAGCATACAGGCCTACACTGAAGCTTTCTTT.

V gene TRBV6-2 or TRBV6-3 combines with J gene TRBJ2-5; D ambiguous. V gave up 7 bases and J gave up 7 bases, with 16 bases separating them. Germline V gene sequence: CDR1 MNHEY, CDR2 SVGEGT. The CDR3 contains 13 residues. The chain's CDR3 is CASTIRDYGTQYF. The DNA of the CDR3 is TGTGCCAGCACGATCAGAGATTACGGGACCCAGTACTTC.

The genes are TRBV11-1 and TRBJ1-1; D is undetermined. CDR3 length: 12 amino acids. Per germline, CDR1 SGHAT and CDR2 FQDESV (reference sequence). V was clipped by 2 bases and J by 6 bases, with 7 bases between them. The CDR3 DNA reads TGTGCCAGCAGCTTATCTATCGCTGAAGCTTTCTTT. It codes for CASSLSIAEAFF.

The rearrangement uses TRBV29-1 and TRBJ2-7; D possibly corresponds to TRBD1 (5 bases). The CDR3 is made up of 12 amino acids. Trimming shortened V by 6 bases and J by 4 bases, and 13 bases separated the two germline ends. The germline CDR1 and CDR2 sequences are SQVTM and ANQGSEA. The CDR3 nucleotides read TGCAGCGTAAGGACACCGCCTTACGAGCAGTACTTC. This sequence encodes CSVRTPPYEQYF.

The chain is built from TRBV5-4 and TRBJ1-6; unclear D gene. Trimming cost V 5 bases and J 9 bases, with 9 bases left between them. CDR3 length equals 12 residues. Germline-derived CDR1 and CDR2 are SGHNT and YYREEE (reference sequence). As DNA, the CDR3 is TGTGCCAGCAGGGCCCCGTCTTCACCCCTCCACTTT. Translated: CASRAPSSPLHF.

V is TRBV20-1 and J is TRBJ2-3, with unresolved D. CDR1 is DFQATT, CDR2 SNEGSKA, per germline (reference sequence). V shed 5 bases and J shed 3 bases, with 6 bases lying between them. This CDR3 is built from 11 residues. The CDR3 DNA sequence: TGCAGTGCTCCGCTTACAGATACGCAGTATTTT. It codes for CSAPLTDTQYF.

The CDR3 sequence: CASSYGTGNQPQHF. The CDR3 DNA reads as TGTGCCAGCAGCTATGGGACGGGCAATCAGCCCCAGCATTTT. The chain recombines TRBV5-6 with TRBJ1-5; D is perhaps TRBD1 (5 bases). The CDR3 totals 14 residues. Trimming took 3 bases from V and 2 from J, leaving 9 bases between them. The V gene's germline CDR1 is SGHDT and CDR2 YYEEEE.

The chain carries TRBV18 and TRBJ1-2; D is possibly TRBD1 (5 bases). Trimming removed 4 bases at V and 0 bases at J, with 15 bases between. This CDR3 region has 16 residues. Germline CDR1 reads KGHSH; CDR2 reads LQKENI. The CDR3 reads CASSQQRDVANYGYTF. The CDR3 DNA follows: TGTGCCAGCTCACAACAGAGGGACGTCGCTAACTATGGCTACACCTTC.

The rearrangement links TRBV28 to TRBJ1-2, with D possibly TRBD1 on 5 matching bases. Germline CDR1 reads MDHEN; CDR2 reads SYDVKM. This CDR3 is 14 amino acids long. V gave up 6 bases and J gave up 4 bases, with 15 bases separating them. This CDR3 reads CASSGTASGYGYTF. CDR3 DNA sequence: TGTGCCAGCAGCGGGACGGCTTCCGGCTATGGCTACACCTTC.

The J gene is TRBJ1-6, the V gene TRBV6-5, with D maybe TRBD1 (5 bases). Trimming pared 2 bases from V and 5 bases from J, leaving 10 bases between. This CDR3 region has 15 residues. CDR1 and CDR2 (germline): MNHEY, SVGAGI. The CDR3 sequence: CASSYIAGNNSPLHF. The CDR3 DNA follows: TGTGCCAGCAGTTACATCGCAGGGAATAATTCACCCCTCCACTTT.

CDR3 in amino acids: CASSTDRGVNQPQHF. DNA of the CDR3: TGTGCCAGTAGCACCGACAGGGGCGTCAATCAGCCCCAGCATTTT. J is TRBJ1-5 and V is TRBV19; 8 positions agree with TRBD1. V was pared by 6 bases and J by 3 bases, with 7 bases of the junction left unmatched. Germline-derived CDR1 and CDR2 are LNHDA and SQIVND (reference sequence). The CDR3 loop spans 15 amino acids.

The chain recombines TRBV25-1 with TRBJ1-1, with D unresolved. V gave up 7 bases and J gave up 4 bases, with 16 bases separating them. The CDR3 contains 14 residues. Germline V CDR1 and CDR2: MGHDK, SYGVNS. The DNA for the CDR3 is TGTGCCAGCACAAGCCGGGGTGGGAGCACTGAAGCTTTCTTT. As protein: CASTSRGGSTEAFF.

This chain joins TRBV6-2 or TRBV6-3 and TRBJ2-3, with TRBD2 identical over 11 bases. The V gene's germline CDR1 is MNHEY and CDR2 SVGEGT. CDR3 length: 15 residues. Trimming cost V 4 bases and J 1 base; bases outside gene matches: 1. The CDR3 DNA follows: TGTGCCAGCAGTTTAGCGGGGGGGGGCACAGATACGCAGTATTTT. Amino acid sequence: CASSLAGGGTDTQYF.

This clonotype was seen only once. The chain is built from TRBV19 and TRBJ1-1, with no clear D. The germline gives CDR1 LNHDA, CDR2 SQIVND (reference sequence). This CDR3 has 15 amino acids. With 5 bases removed from V and 0 bases from J, the gap between germline ends came to 13 bases. CDR3 nucleotide sequence: TGTGCCAGTAGTCCCCAGGTTACCATGAACACTGAAGCTTTCTTT. Residues: CASSPQVTMNTEAFF.

The chain joins TRBV20-1 to TRBJ2-3; D is possibly TRBD2 (6 bases). Trimming removed 0 bases from V and 2 bases from J, with 12 bases in between. Looked up from germline, CDR1 is DFQATT and CDR2 is SNEGSKA (reference sequence). This CDR3 spans 15 amino acids. CDR3 loop: CSARDGGSFTDTQYF. The CDR3, as DNA: TGCAGTGCTAGAGATGGGGGGTCTTTCACAGATACGCAGTATTTT.

The V gene is TRBV5-6, the J gene TRBJ1-4, with D unclear. V was trimmed by 4 bases and J by 3 bases, leaving 7 bases between them. The CDR3 has 13 amino acids. Germline CDR1 reads SGHDT; CDR2 reads YYEEEE. The CDR3 nucleotides read TGTGCCAGCAGCGCCACAGCTAATGAAAAACTGTTTTTT. This encodes CASSATANEKLFF.

CDR3 sequence: CSANNPGTGSSYEQYF. CDR3 coding DNA: TGCAGTGCTAACAATCCCGGGACAGGGAGTTCCTACGAGCAGTACTTC. J is TRBJ2-7 and V is TRBV20-1; 9 bases line up with TRBD1. Germline CDR1 and CDR2: DFQATT and SNEGSKA (reference sequence). The CDR3 has 16 amino acids. The V and J ends lost 4 bases and 1 base, in that order; junction bases with no gene match: 11.

The CDR3 loop is CASSLVADYEQYF. The CDR3 region has the DNA TGCGCCAGCAGCTTGGTGGCGGATTACGAGCAGTACTTC. The chain links TRBV5-1 to TRBJ2-7; D unclear. Trimming shortened V by 0 bases and J by 4 bases, and 8 bases separated the two germline ends. The CDR3 spans 13 residues. From germline, CDR1 is SGHRS and CDR2 YFSETQ.